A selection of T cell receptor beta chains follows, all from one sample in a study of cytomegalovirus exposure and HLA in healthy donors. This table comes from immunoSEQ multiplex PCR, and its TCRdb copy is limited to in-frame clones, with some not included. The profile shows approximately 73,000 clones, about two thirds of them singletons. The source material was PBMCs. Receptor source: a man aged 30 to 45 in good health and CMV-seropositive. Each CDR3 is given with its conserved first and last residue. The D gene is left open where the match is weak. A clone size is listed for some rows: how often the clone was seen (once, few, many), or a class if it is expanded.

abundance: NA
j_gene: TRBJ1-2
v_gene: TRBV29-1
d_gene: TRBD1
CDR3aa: CSVVLTGQGYTF
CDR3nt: TGCAGCGTTGTCCTGACAGGGCAGGGCTACACCTTC

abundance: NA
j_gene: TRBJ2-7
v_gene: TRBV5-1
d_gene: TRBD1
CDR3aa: CASSLSGTGVEQYF
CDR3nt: TGCGCCAGCAGCCTGTCCGGGACAGGGGTCGAGCAGTACTTC

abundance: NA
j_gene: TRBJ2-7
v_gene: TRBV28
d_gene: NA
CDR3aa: CASSPRTALYEQYF
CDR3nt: TGTGCCAGCAGTCCGAGGACAGCCCTTTACGAGCAGTACTTC

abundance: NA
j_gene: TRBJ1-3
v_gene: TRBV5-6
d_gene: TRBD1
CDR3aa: CASSVGTGKINTIYF
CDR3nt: TGTGCCAGCAGCGTCGGGACAGGGAAAATAAACACCATATATTTT

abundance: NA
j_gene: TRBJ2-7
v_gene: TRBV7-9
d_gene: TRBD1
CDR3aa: CATFDRVVDEQYF
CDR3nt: TGTGCGACTTTCGACAGGGTGGTGGACGAGCAGTACTTC

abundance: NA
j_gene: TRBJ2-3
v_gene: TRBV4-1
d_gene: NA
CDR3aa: CASSQDPLFVGTDTQYF
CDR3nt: TGCGCCAGCAGCCAAGACCCACTTTTCGTTGGCACAGATACGCAGTATTTT

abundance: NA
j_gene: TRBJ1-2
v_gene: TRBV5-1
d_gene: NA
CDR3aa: CASSLPGLRYGYTF
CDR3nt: TGCGCCAGCAGCTTACCAGGTTTGCGCTATGGCTACACCTTC

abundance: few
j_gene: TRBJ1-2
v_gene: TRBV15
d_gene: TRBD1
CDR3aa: CATSRGTGADYTF
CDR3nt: TGTGCCACCAGCAGGGGGACAGGGGCTGACTACACCTTC

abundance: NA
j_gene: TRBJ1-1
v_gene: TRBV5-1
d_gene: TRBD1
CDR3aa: CASSSGTGGVTEAFF
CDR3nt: TGCGCCAGCAGCTCCGGGACAGGGGGCGTCACTGAAGCTTTCTTT

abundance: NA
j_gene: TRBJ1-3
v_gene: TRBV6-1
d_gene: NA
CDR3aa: CASSENGLAASWGNTIYF
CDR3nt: TGTGCCAGCAGTGAAAATGGTTTGGCAGCGTCGTGGGGAAACACCATATATTTT

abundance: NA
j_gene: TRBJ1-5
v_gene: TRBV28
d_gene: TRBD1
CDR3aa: CASSPRDRGNQPQHF
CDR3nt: TGTGCCAGCAGTCCGAGGGACAGGGGCAATCAGCCCCAGCATTTT

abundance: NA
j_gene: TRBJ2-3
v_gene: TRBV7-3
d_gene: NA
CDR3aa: CASSLAGLSTDTQYF
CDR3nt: TGTGCCAGCAGCTTAGCGGGACTTAGCACAGATACGCAGTATTTT

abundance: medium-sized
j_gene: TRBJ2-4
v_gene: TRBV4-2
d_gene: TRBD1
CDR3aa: CASSPHRGNIQYF
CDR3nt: TGTGCCAGCAGCCCCCACAGGGGAAACATTCAGTACTTC

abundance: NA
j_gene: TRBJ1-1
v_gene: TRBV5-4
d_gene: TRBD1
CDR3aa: CASSSSGTGGTEAFF
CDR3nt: TGTGCCAGCAGCTCTTCTGGGACAGGGGGCACTGAAGCTTTCTTT

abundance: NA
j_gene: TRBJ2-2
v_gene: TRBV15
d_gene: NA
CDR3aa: CATADIPNTGELFF
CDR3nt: TGTGCCACCGCGGATATTCCGAACACCGGGGAGCTGTTTTTT

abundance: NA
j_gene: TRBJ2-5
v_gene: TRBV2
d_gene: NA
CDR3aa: CASSVQQPETQYF
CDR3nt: TGTGCCAGCAGTGTACAACAGCCCGAGACCCAGTACTTC

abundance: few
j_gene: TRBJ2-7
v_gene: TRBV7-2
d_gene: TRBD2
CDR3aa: CASSTSGRSYEQYF
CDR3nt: TGTGCCAGCAGTACTAGCGGGAGATCGTACGAGCAGTACTTC

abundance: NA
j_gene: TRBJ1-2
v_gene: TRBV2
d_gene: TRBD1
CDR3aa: CASTRSRDSYGYTF
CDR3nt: TGTGCCAGCACCCGTTCCCGGGACAGCTATGGCTACACCTTC

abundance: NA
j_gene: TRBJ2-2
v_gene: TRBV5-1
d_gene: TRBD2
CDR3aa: CASSFASGNTGELFF
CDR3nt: TGCGCCAGCAGCTTTGCTAGCGGAAACACCGGGGAGCTGTTTTTT

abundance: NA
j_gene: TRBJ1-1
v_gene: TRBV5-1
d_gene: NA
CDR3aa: CASSFAGGRTEAFF
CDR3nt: TGCGCCAGCAGCTTCGCGGGCGGAAGGACTGAAGCTTTCTTT

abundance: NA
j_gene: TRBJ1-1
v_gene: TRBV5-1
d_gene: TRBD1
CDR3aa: CASSLTGGNTEAFF
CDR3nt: TGCGCCAGCAGCTTGACAGGGGGCAACACTGAAGCTTTCTTT

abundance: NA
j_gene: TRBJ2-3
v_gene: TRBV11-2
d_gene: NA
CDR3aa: CASRGMTKKDGDTQYF
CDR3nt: TGTGCCAGCAGGGGAATGACTAAAAAAGACGGGGATACGCAGTATTTT

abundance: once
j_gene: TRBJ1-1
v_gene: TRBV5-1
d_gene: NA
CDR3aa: CASSLRAGRGNTEAFF
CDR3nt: TGCGCCAGCAGCCTCCGGGCAGGGCGGGGTAACACTGAAGCTTTCTTT

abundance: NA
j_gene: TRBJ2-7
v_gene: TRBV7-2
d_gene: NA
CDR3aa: CASSAYNGAYEQYF
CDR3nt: TGTGCCAGCAGCGCCTATAACGGAGCCTACGAGCAGTACTTC

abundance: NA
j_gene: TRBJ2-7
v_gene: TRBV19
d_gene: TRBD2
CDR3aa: CASSKLADSYEQYF
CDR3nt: TGTGCCAGTAGTAAACTAGCGGATTCCTACGAGCAGTACTTC

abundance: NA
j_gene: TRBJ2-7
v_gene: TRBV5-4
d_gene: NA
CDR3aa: CASSRASDSWEQYF
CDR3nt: TGTGCCAGCAGCAGAGCATCGGACTCGTGGGAGCAGTACTTC

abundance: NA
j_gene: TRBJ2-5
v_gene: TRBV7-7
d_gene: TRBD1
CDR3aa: CASSSKGDRVEETQYF
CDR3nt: TGTGCCAGCAGTTCCAAGGGGGACAGGGTAGAAGAGACCCAGTACTTC

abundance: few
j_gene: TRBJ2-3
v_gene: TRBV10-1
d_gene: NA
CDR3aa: CASSSGVDTQYF
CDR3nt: TGCGCCAGCAGTTCAGGGGTGGATACGCAGTATTTT

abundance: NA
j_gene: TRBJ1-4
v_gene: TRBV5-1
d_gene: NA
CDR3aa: CASSWRDGITPRGEKLFF
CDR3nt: TGCGCCAGCAGCTGGAGGGACGGTATCACCCCCAGAGGTGAAAAACTGTTTTTT

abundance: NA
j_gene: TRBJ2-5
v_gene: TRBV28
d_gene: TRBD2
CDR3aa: CASSFLGEAGGRTQYF
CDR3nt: TGTGCCAGCAGTTTTCTCGGAGAGGCGGGAGGTCGGACCCAGTACTTC

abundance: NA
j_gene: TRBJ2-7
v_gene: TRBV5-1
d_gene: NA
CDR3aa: CASSSALGGPYEQYF
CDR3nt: TGCGCCAGCAGCTCCGCTCTCGGGGGGCCGTACGAGCAGTACTTC

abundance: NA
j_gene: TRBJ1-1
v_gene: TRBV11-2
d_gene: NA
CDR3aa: CASGLVAGGNTEAFF
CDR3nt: TGTGCCAGCGGCTTAGTTGCAGGAGGGAACACTGAAGCTTTCTTT

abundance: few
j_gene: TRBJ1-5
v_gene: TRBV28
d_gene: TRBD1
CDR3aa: CASSIGTGYSNQPQHF
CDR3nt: TGTGCCAGCAGCATAGGGACAGGGTATAGCAATCAGCCCCAGCATTTT

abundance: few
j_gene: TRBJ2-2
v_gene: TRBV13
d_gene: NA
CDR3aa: CASSLGGTVGELFF
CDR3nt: TGTGCCAGCAGCTTAGGGGGGACTGTCGGGGAGCTGTTTTTT

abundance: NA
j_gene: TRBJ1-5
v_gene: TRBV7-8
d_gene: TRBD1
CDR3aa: CASSVTGDANQPQHF
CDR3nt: TGTGCCAGCAGCGTTACAGGGGATGCCAATCAGCCCCAGCATTTT

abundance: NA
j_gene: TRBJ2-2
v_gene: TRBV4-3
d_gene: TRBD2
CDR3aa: CASSQDPTSGTNTGELFF
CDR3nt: TGCGCCAGCAGCCAAGATCCGACTAGCGGCACGAACACCGGGGAGCTGTTTTTT

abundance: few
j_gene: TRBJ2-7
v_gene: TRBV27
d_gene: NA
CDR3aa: CASSLNGSGEQYF
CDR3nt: TGTGCCAGCAGTTTAAACGGGTCCGGCGAGCAGTACTTC

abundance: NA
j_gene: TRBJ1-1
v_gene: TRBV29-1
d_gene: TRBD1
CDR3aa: CSVGDRVEAFF
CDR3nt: TGCAGCGTTGGGGACAGGGTCGAAGCTTTCTTT

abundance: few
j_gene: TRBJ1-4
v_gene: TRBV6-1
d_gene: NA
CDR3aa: CASRERTQNEKLFF
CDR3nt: TGTGCCAGCAGGGAAAGGACACAGAATGAAAAACTGTTTTTT

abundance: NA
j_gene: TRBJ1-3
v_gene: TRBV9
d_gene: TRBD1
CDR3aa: CASSVEGGTGNTIYF
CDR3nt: TGTGCCAGCAGCGTAGAAGGGGGCACTGGAAACACCATATATTTT

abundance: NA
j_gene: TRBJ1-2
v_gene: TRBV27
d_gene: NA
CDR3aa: CASTGVGYGYTF
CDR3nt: TGTGCCAGCACGGGGGTCGGCTATGGCTACACCTTC

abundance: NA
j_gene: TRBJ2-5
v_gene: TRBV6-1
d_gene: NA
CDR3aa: CASSGQRQETQYF
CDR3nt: TGTGCCAGCAGTGGACAGCGCCAAGAGACCCAGTACTTC